This T cell receptor beta chain is drawn from a study of T cells in localized non-small cell lung cancer. This table comes from immunoSEQ multiplex PCR, and its TCRdb copy is limited to in-frame clones, with some not included. There are about 35,000 clones in the sample; under 95% occur only once, and about 11% lies in the top ten. The CDR3 spans 14 residues. In germline, CDR1 is SGHTS, CDR2 YDEGEE. Trimming stripped 5 bases from V and 1 base from J, with 12 bases between. The chain recombines TRBV5-8 with TRBJ1-2; tentative D call: TRBD1 (6 bases). The sample consisted of peripheral blood mononuclear cells, taken before any cancer treatment. This receptor was obtained from a female donor aged 60 or older with stage II lung adenocarcinoma. The CDR3 DNA is TGTGCCAGCAGGTCCTACAGGGATAACTATGGCTACACCTTC. This codes for CASRSYRDNYGYTF.